The 24 T cell receptor beta chains listed next were all sequenced from one sample in a study of beta chain features in type 1 diabetes. The sequenced template was cDNA made from the entire isolated RNA. Libraries were prepared by immunoSEQ multiplex PCR; TCRdb keeps only in-frame clonotypes and omits some of them. This table holds under 300,000 clones, 27% found once. The sample was central memory CD4+ T cells from blood. The receptor set was obtained from a man aged 25-45 years in good health.

The J gene is TRBJ1-6, the V gene TRBV7-9; D is unclear. Deletions cut 5 bases from V and 5 bases from J, with 10 bases between. Germline V gives CDR1 SEHNR, CDR2 FQNEAQ (reference sequence). The CDR3 is 14 amino acids. The CDR3 sequence: CASSRTDHNSPLHF. The CDR3 bases are TGTGCCAGCAGCCGGACGGATCATAATTCACCCCTCCACTTT. The full variable domain, with the rest looked up from reference TRBV7-9 and TRBJ1-6, is DTGVSQNPRHKITKRGQNVTFRCDPISEHNRLYWYRQTLGQGPEFLTYFQNEAQLEKSRLLSDRFSAERPKGSFSTLEIQRTEQGDSAMYLCASSRTDHNSPLHFGNGTRLTVT.

The chain carries TRBV4-3 and TRBJ2-7, with 8 bases aligning to TRBD2. The CDR3 consists of 16 residues. Trimming cost V 0 bases and J 3 bases; bases outside gene matches: 7. CDR1 is LGHNA, CDR2 YSLEER, per germline. The CDR3 region has the DNA TGCGCCAGCAGCCAAGATGCGACTAGCGAGGGCTACGAGCAGTACTTC. It encodes CASSQDATSEGYEQYF.

Here the CDR3 DNA reads TGTGCCTGGAGCCTTCAGGGGACTTTAGCCAAAAACATTCAGTACTTC. Amino acid sequence: CAWSLQGTLAKNIQYF. V is TRBV30 and J is TRBJ2-4, with D possibly called TRBD1 or TRBD2 (6 bases each). CDR3 length equals 16 residues. The germline V gene encodes CDR1 GTSNPN and CDR2 SVGIG (reference sequence). Trimming left V 3 bases short and J 0 bases short, with 15 bases between.

The chain combines TRBV14 with TRBJ2-1; 8 nucleotides agree with TRBD1. Looked up from germline, CDR1 is SGHDN and CDR2 is FVKESK. J gave up 7 bases and V 5 bases, and 13 bases lay outside the gene matches. This CDR3 is 16 amino acids long. The CDR3 DNA sequence: TGTGCCAGCAGCGCCCTCCCCGGGACAGGAGGTAATGAGCAGTTCTTC. It yields the protein CASSALPGTGGNEQFF. The full variable domain, completed using reference TRBV14 and TRBJ2-1, is EAGVTQFPSHSVIEKGQTVTLRCDPISGHDNLYWYRRVMGKEIKFLLHFVKESKQDESGMPNNRFLAERTGGTYSTLKVQPAELEDSGVYFCASSALPGTGGNEQFFGPGTRLTVL.

The chain couples TRBV5-6 to TRBJ2-5; perhaps D is TRBD1 or TRBD2 (5 bases each). V was pared by 4 bases and J by 9 bases, with 13 bases between. Germline CDR1 SGHDT, CDR2 YYEEEE. This CDR3 has 12 amino acids. This CDR3 is CASSPPTGPQYF. CDR3 bases: TGTGCCAGCAGCCCCCCCACGGGACCCCAGTACTTC.

This clone was recorded a few times. This chain uses TRBV5-1 with TRBJ2-1; weak D call: TRBD2 (6 bases). The CDR3 is 13 residues long. The V end was cut by 4 bases, the J end by 8 bases, with 13 bases between. Per germline, CDR1 SGHRS and CDR2 YFSETQ. The chain's CDR3 is CASSATSTDEQFF. DNA for the CDR3: TGCGCCAGCAGCGCAACTAGCACCGATGAGCAGTTCTTC.

By its share, this clone is medium-sized (0.01 to 0.1%). Other DNA variants within this sample encode the same CDR3. This chain connects TRBV18 to TRBJ1-5; D remains unclear. The V end lost 3 bases, the J end lost 6 bases, and 6 bases lay between the germline ends. CDR3 length: 12 residues. Germline-derived CDR1 and CDR2 are KGHSH and LQKENI. CDR3 DNA: TGTGCCAGCTCACCGCCGGGTCAGCCCCAGCATTTT. The encoded protein is CASSPPGQPQHF.

The V and J genes are TRBV14 and TRBJ1-2; D is uncertain. The CDR3 consists of 12 residues. V was pared by 3 bases and J by 2 bases, with 4 bases between. The V gene's germline CDR1 is SGHDN and CDR2 FVKESK. CDR3 residues: CASSHRNYGYTF. CDR3 nucleotides: TGTGCCAGCAGCCACAGGAACTATGGCTACACCTTC.

This clone was counted only a few times. The chain employs TRBV27 and TRBJ2-4, with 8 bases fitting TRBD2. The germline gives CDR1 MNHEY, CDR2 SMNVEV (reference sequence). The CDR3 is 15 amino acids. J was trimmed by 0 bases and V by 6 bases; bases with no gene match: 4. CDR3 coding DNA: TGTGCCAGCAGCGGACTAGCCGAAGCCAAAAACATTCAGTACTTC. This gives the protein CASSGLAEAKNIQYF.

This chain joins TRBV15 and TRBJ1-5; no definite D call. V lost 0 bases, J lost 8 bases, and 11 bases lay in between. Per the germline V gene, CDR1 is LNHNV and CDR2 is YYDKDF (reference sequence). The CDR3 loop spans 14 amino acids. CDR3 DNA sequence: TGTGCCACCAGCAGAGATTGGAGTCAGGAGCCCCAGCATTTT. This gives the protein CATSRDWSQEPQHF.

The chain is built from TRBV6-1 and TRBJ1-5; possible D gene TRBD1, 6 bases. V was cut by 4 bases and J by 4 bases, with 11 bases left in between. This CDR3 region has 14 residues. The germline gives CDR1 MNHNS, CDR2 SASEGT. In DNA, the CDR3 is TGTGCCAGCAGTGCCCAAGGGGGAAATCAGCCCCAGCATTTT. Translated, it gives CASSAQGGNQPQHF.

The chain combines TRBV9 with TRBJ2-5, with 7 bases aligning to TRBD2. The CDR3 spans 13 residues. Germline loops: CDR1 SGDLS, CDR2 YYNGEE. J gave up 4 bases and V 4 bases, and 4 bases lay outside the gene matches. The CDR3 loop reads CASSLSGGETQYF. CDR3 bases: TGTGCCAGCAGCCTTTCGGGGGGAGAGACCCAGTACTTC.

The chain recombines TRBV28 with TRBJ2-7; possible D gene TRBD1, 5 bases. The V gene lost 5 bases and the J gene lost 7 bases, with 18 bases spanning the gap. This CDR3 spans 14 amino acids. Germline V gene sequence: CDR1 MDHEN, CDR2 SYDVKM. CDR3 loop: CASSVKGALGEQYF. Written as DNA, the CDR3 is TGTGCCAGCAGTGTCAAAGGGGCTCTAGGGGAGCAGTACTTC.

This chain uses TRBV29-1 with TRBJ2-3, with 11 bases identical to TRBD2. The CDR3 runs 14 residues. Germline V gene sequence: CDR1 SQVTM, CDR2 ANQGSEA. V shed 5 bases and J 4 bases; nucleotides not matched to a gene: 5. This CDR3 reads CSVRSGRASDTQYF. CDR3 bases: TGCAGCGTTCGTAGCGGGAGGGCCTCAGATACGCAGTATTTT.

This clone has just a few counts. Here the CDR3 reads CAWSPTIEKLFF. In DNA form, the CDR3 reads TGTGCCTGGAGCCCAACGATCGAAAAACTGTTTTTT. The chain has TRBV30 and TRBJ1-4; D uncertain. Trimming cost V 3 bases and J 8 bases, with 10 bases left between them. Germline V gene data show CDR1 as GTSNPN and CDR2 as SVGIG (reference sequence). The length of the CDR3 is 12 residues. The entire variable domain, with the rest obtained from reference TRBV30 and TRBJ1-4, is as follows: SQTIHQWPATLVQPVGSPLSLECTVEGTSNPNLYWYRQAAGRGLQLLFYSVGIGQISSEVPQNLSASRPQDRQFILSSKKLLLSDSGFYLCAWSPTIEKLFFGSGTQLSVL.

This clone was detected a few times. The chain combines TRBV5-1 with TRBJ2-7; 9 bases line up with TRBD1. This CDR3 region has 15 residues. CDR1 and CDR2 (germline): SGHRS, YFSETQ. With 4 bases clipped from V and 3 bases from J, the junction kept 8 bases outside the gene matches. The CDR3 here is CASSPGQGMIYEQYF. The CDR3 nucleotides read TGCGCCAGCAGCCCCGGACAGGGGATGATCTACGAGCAGTACTTC.

This sequence joins TRBV10-3 and TRBJ1-1; D unclear. The CDR3 has 15 amino acids. Germline CDR1 ENHRY, CDR2 SYGVKD. The V end lost 6 bases, the J end lost 1 base, and 15 bases lay between the germline ends. The CDR3 reads CAISSQTGKNTEAFF. The CDR3 DNA reads TGTGCCATCAGCTCCCAGACGGGGAAGAACACTGAAGCTTTCTTT.

The V and J genes are TRBV5-1 and TRBJ2-5; the D gene is possibly TRBD1 (5 bases). This CDR3 region has 15 residues. The ends were cut back, 1 base at V and 5 bases at J, with 15 bases in the middle. CDR1 and CDR2 (germline): SGHRS, YFSETQ. This CDR3 reads CASSLWGSALETQYF. The CDR3 DNA reads as TGCGCCAGCAGCTTGTGGGGCTCTGCCCTGGAGACCCAGTACTTC.

The genes are TRBV30 and TRBJ1-5; TRBD1 agrees at 9 bases. Germline V gives CDR1 GTSNPN, CDR2 SVGIG (reference sequence). CDR3 length: 15 amino acids. The junction had 5 bases not matched to a gene; V was cut back by 4 bases and J by 1 base. CDR3 region: CAWKGQGISNQPQHF. The CDR3 nucleotides are TGTGCCTGGAAGGGACAGGGAATCAGCAATCAGCCCCAGCATTTT.

This chain joins TRBV5-8 and TRBJ2-1, with D possibly matching TRBD1 (5 bases). CDR1 is SGHTS and CDR2 is YDEGEE in the germline V gene. V was shortened by 0 bases and J by 7 bases, with 14 bases between the two germline ends. The CDR3 extends over 15 amino acids. The CDR3 DNA is TGTGCCAGCAGCTTGGCAAGGACACAAGGGAATGAGCAGTTCTTC. It yields the protein CASSLARTQGNEQFF.

The chain uses TRBV7-2 and TRBJ2-7; D might be TRBD1 or TRBD2, each matching 5 bases. Germline V CDR1 and CDR2: SGHTA, FQGNSA. Between the trimmed V and J ends, which lost 1 base and 2 bases, there was a span of 12 bases. The CDR3 contains 15 residues. The CDR3 is CASSLDWDGTYEQYF. CDR3 bases: TGTGCCAGCAGCTTAGACTGGGACGGGACCTACGAGCAGTACTTC. The full variable domain, in which reference TRBV7-2 and TRBJ2-7 provide the parts outside the CDR3, is GAGVSQSPSNKVTEKGKDVELRCDPISGHTALYWYRQSLGQGLEFLIYFQGNSAPDKSGLPSDRFSAERTGGSVSTLTIQRTQQEDSAVYLCASSLDWDGTYEQYFGPGTRLTVT.

This chain joins TRBV10-1 and TRBJ2-5; weak D call: TRBD2 (6 bases). CDR3 length equals 13 residues. The germline V gene has CDR1 WNHNN and CDR2 SYGVQD (reference sequence). V lost 4 bases and J 6 bases, leaving 12 bases between the germline ends. CDR3 protein: CASSAGSQQTQYF. CDR3 nucleotide sequence: TGCGCCAGCAGTGCCGGGAGTCAGCAGACCCAGTACTTC.

J is TRBJ1-1 and V is TRBV29-1, with a tentative D call TRBD1 (5 bases). This CDR3 region has 13 residues. The germline V gene has CDR1 SQVTM and CDR2 ANQGSEA. The V end lost 5 bases, the J end lost 5 bases, and 15 bases lay between the germline ends. Here the CDR3 reads CSVLSGRATEAFF. CDR3 DNA: TGCAGCGTTCTTTCGGGCAGGGCGACTGAAGCTTTCTTT.

This clone was counted ten times or more. The chain uses TRBV2 and TRBJ2-1; TRBD1 is a possible D gene (6 bases). This CDR3 is built from 12 residues. Trimming left V 10 bases short and J 5 bases short, with 12 bases between. Looked up from germline, CDR1 is SNHLY and CDR2 is FYNNEI. This CDR3 is CATQGNDNEQFF. CDR3 bases: TGTGCCACACAGGGTAACGACAATGAGCAGTTCTTC.